These 30 T cell receptor beta chains were sequenced from one sample in a study of OX40 agonist ivuxolimab in advanced cancers. The protocol was immunoSEQ multiplex PCR, while the TCRdb copy is restricted to in-frame clones and leaves out a portion. The repertoire holds 30,000 to 40,000 clones, with around 84% as singletons. The sample here was CD4+ or CD8+ T cells sorted from blood, taken in a trial of the OX40 agonist ivuxolimab. All receptors come from an adult with an advanced solid tumor such as melanoma, head and neck, liver or kidney cancer.

The rearrangement links TRBV23-1 to TRBJ1-3; TRBD1 is a possible D gene (6 bases). TRBV23-1 is assigned to the ORF class and has an uncertain function. The CDR3 sequence is 16 residues long. V lost 0 bases, J lost 3 bases, and 12 bases lay in between. This chain's CDR3 is CASSQSGGQHGNTIYF. The CDR3 region has the DNA TGCGCCAGCAGTCAATCCGGGGGGCAACATGGAAACACCATATATTTT.

J is TRBJ1-5 and V is TRBV19, with unresolved D. Germline V gene data show CDR1 as LNHDA and CDR2 as SQIVND (reference sequence). V was shortened by 5 bases and J by 7 bases, with 9 bases between the two germline ends. This CDR3 comprises 12 residues. CDR3 coding DNA: TGTGCCAGTAGTTATCTAGAACAGCCCCAGCATTTT. It yields the protein CASSYLEQPQHF.

This chain joins TRBV18 and TRBJ1-5; 8 bases line up with TRBD1. Germline V gene sequence: CDR1 KGHSH, CDR2 LQKENI. With V trimmed by 6 bases and J by 5 bases, 3 bases remained unmatched. The CDR3 has 13 amino acids. The CDR3 loop is CASSSGQDQPQHF. The CDR3 DNA is TGTGCCAGCTCCTCGGGACAGGATCAGCCCCAGCATTTT.

The V call is TRBV5-1, the J call TRBJ2-3, with 10 bases identical to TRBD2. The CDR3 extends over 16 amino acids. V was clipped by 4 bases and J by 6 bases; unmatched bases: 11. CDR1 and CDR2 from the germline V gene are SGHRS and YFSETQ. CDR3 nucleotide sequence: TGCGCCAGCAGCAGAGAAGCGGGGGGGCGTGTGGATACGCAGTATTTT. Translation: CASSREAGGRVDTQYF.

The V and J genes are TRBV28 and TRBJ2-3; D uncertain. CDR1 and CDR2 (germline): MDHEN, SYDVKM. The CDR3 spans 13 residues. The V gene lost 5 bases and the J gene lost 3 bases, with 9 bases spanning the gap. The chain's CDR3 is CASSPQWTDTQYF. CDR3 nucleotides: TGTGCCAGCAGTCCCCAATGGACAGATACGCAGTATTTT.

The rearrangement joins TRBV18 to TRBJ1-1, with 8 positions matching TRBD1. V gave up 3 bases and J gave up 5 bases; unmatched junction bases: 5. Germline loops: CDR1 KGHSH, CDR2 LQKENI. This CDR3 is 14 amino acids long. The CDR3 DNA reads TGTGCCAGCTCACCGGGACAGGTTAGGACTGAAGCTTTCTTT. Translated, it gives CASSPGQVRTEAFF. The variable domain in full, completed from reference TRBV18 and TRBJ1-1, reads NAGVMQNPRHLVRRRGQEARLRCSPMKGHSHVYWYRQLPEEGLKFMVYLQKENIIDESGMPKERFSAEFPKEGPSILRIQQVVRGDSAAYFCASSPGQVRTEAFFGQGTRLTVV.

J is TRBJ2-7 and V is TRBV6-1, with unresolved D. The germline CDR1 and CDR2 sequences are MNHNS and SASEGT. V was cut by 1 base and J by 0 bases, with 7 bases left in between. The length of the CDR3 is 14 residues. The CDR3 spells CASSEGVYSYEQYF. CDR3 nucleotides: TGTGCCAGCAGTGAAGGTGTCTACTCCTACGAGCAGTACTTC.

J is TRBJ2-5 and V is TRBV4-1, with 7 bases identical to TRBD1. J lost 4 bases, V lost 2 bases, and 7 bases had no gene match. The CDR3 runs to 15 residues. Germline V gene data show CDR1 as MGHRA and CDR2 as YSYEKL. CDR3 in amino acids: CASSQPDRDGETQYF. CDR3 coding DNA: TGCGCCAGCAGCCAACCAGACAGGGATGGAGAGACCCAGTACTTC.

The V and J genes are TRBV7-6 and TRBJ2-7; possible D gene TRBD2, 5 bases. The CDR3 is 13 amino acids. Germline CDR1 reads SGHVS; CDR2 reads FNYEAQ. With 3 bases removed from V and 6 bases from J, the gap between germline ends came to 12 bases. CDR3 nucleotides: TGTGCCAGCAGCTTGGTCTTACGGGGCGAGCAGTACTTC. Its translation is CASSLVLRGEQYF.

This chain links TRBV5-1 with TRBJ1-1; possibly TRBD1 for D (5 bases). The CDR3 length is 15 residues. Trimming stripped 2 bases from V and 3 bases from J, with 14 bases between. The germline V gene has CDR1 SGHRS and CDR2 YFSETQ. The CDR3 coding sequence is TGCGCCAGCAGCTTCTCTGGTCGGGGGGACACTGAAGCTTTCTTT. Amino acid sequence: CASSFSGRGDTEAFF.

This chain joins TRBV6-5 and TRBJ1-2, with 7 bases fitting TRBD1. Trimming took 4 bases from V and 7 from J; bases not matched to a gene: 15. The CDR3 consists of 16 residues. Germline V gene lookup returns CDR1 MNHEY and CDR2 SVGAGI. The CDR3 here is CASSSLLFDRVGGYTF. Written as DNA, the CDR3 is TGTGCCAGCAGTTCCCTCCTTTTTGACAGGGTGGGTGGCTACACCTTC.

The chain recombines TRBV18 with TRBJ1-4, with unresolved D. This CDR3 is built from 16 residues. V shed 1 base and J shed 4 bases, with 13 bases lying between them. From germline, CDR1 is KGHSH and CDR2 LQKENI. CDR3 sequence reads: CASSPQGGAINEKLFF. In nucleotides, the CDR3 is TGTGCCAGCTCACCACAGGGCGGCGCTATTAATGAAAAACTGTTTTTT.

The chain has TRBV2 and TRBJ2-3; 7 bases are shared with TRBD1. The length of the CDR3 is 13 residues. Looked up from germline, CDR1 is SNHLY and CDR2 is FYNNEI. The ends lost 5 bases at V and 5 bases at J; junction bases unmatched: 4. CDR3 nucleotides: TGTGCCAGCAGTATACAGGGGCGAGATACGCAGTATTTT. This codes for CASSIQGRDTQYF.

This chain uses TRBV7-6 with TRBJ2-5; TRBD2 matches at 7 bases. Germline lookup yields CDR1 SGHVS and CDR2 FNYEAQ. The length of the CDR3 is 15 residues. The trim removed 0 bases at V and 4 bases at J, leaving 5 bases unmatched. CDR3 sequence: CASSLALAVSETQYF. CDR3 sequence (DNA): TGTGCCAGCAGCTTAGCTCTAGCGGTTTCAGAGACCCAGTACTTC. The whole variable domain, filled in from reference TRBV7-6 and TRBJ2-5, reads GAGVSQSPRYKVTKRGQDVALRCDPISGHVSLYWYRQALGQGPEFLTYFNYEAQQDKSGLPNDRFSAERPEGSISTLTIQRTEQRDSAMYRCASSLALAVSETQYFGPGTRLLVL.

The CDR3 here is CASSLTSSGANVLTF. The DNA for the CDR3 is TGTGCCAGCAGCTTAACGAGCTCTGGGGCCAACGTCCTGACTTTC. V usage is TRBV7-8 and J usage is TRBJ2-6; D not certain. The CDR3 consists of 15 residues. V lost 2 bases and J lost 0, with 5 bases in between. Germline CDR1 and CDR2: SGHVS and FQNEAQ.

V is TRBV5-6 and J is TRBJ2-7, with D possibly being TRBD1 or TRBD2 (5 bases each). The V gene's germline CDR1 is SGHDT and CDR2 YYEEEE. This CDR3 comprises 15 residues. V lost 1 base, J lost 5 bases, and 16 bases lay in between. This CDR3 reads CASSLYSLGDHEQYF. The CDR3 region has the DNA TGTGCCAGCAGCTTGTACAGCCTAGGGGACCACGAGCAGTACTTC.

J is TRBJ2-7 and V is TRBV18; D may correspond to TRBD1 or TRBD2 (5 bases each). The CDR3 is 17 residues long. Trimming took off 0 bases at V and 5 bases at J, with 20 bases between the two ends. Germline V lookup: CDR1 KGHSH, CDR2 LQKENI. The CDR3 reads CASSPPFGAGPVHEQYF. CDR3 nucleotide sequence: TGTGCCAGCTCACCACCGTTCGGGGCCGGTCCGGTCCACGAGCAGTACTTC.

This chain uses TRBV18 with TRBJ2-5, with a tentative D call TRBD2 (6 bases). The length of the CDR3 is 17 residues. Germline CDR1 is KGHSH and CDR2 is LQKENI. Trimming shortened V by 5 bases and J by 2 bases, and 21 bases separated the two germline ends. The CDR3 here is CASSSMRGGTVQETQYF. The DNA of the CDR3 is TGTGCCAGCTCATCGATGAGGGGCGGGACCGTTCAAGAGACCCAGTACTTC.

The chain couples TRBV5-1 to TRBJ2-2, with TRBD1 matching 8 bases. Germline loops: CDR1 SGHRS, CDR2 YFSETQ. The V and J ends lost 0 bases and 3 bases, in that order; junction bases with no gene match: 1. The CDR3 contains 15 residues. The CDR3 sequence is CASSLGQGYTGELFF. Written as DNA, the CDR3 is TGCGCCAGCAGCTTGGGACAGGGGTACACCGGGGAGCTGTTTTTT.

The chain recombines TRBV11-3 with TRBJ2-1, with no clear D. This CDR3 is 13 amino acids long. Germline V gene data show CDR1 as SGHNT and CDR2 as YENEEA. V lost 0 bases and J lost 4, with 4 bases in between. For the CDR3, the DNA is TGTGCCAGCAGCTTAGATGCATACAATGAGCAGTTCTTC. It encodes CASSLDAYNEQFF. The variable domain in full, with the rest retrieved from reference TRBV11-3 and TRBJ2-1, is EAGVVQSPRYKIIEKKQPVAFWCNPISGHNTLYWYLQNLGQGPELLIRYENEEAVDDSQLPKDRFSAERLKGVDSTLKIQPAELGDSAVYLCASSLDAYNEQFFGPGTRLTVL.

The chain carries TRBV20-1 and TRBJ2-7, with 8 bases identical to TRBD2. Germline lookup yields CDR1 DFQATT and CDR2 SNEGSKA (reference sequence). The length of the CDR3 is 11 residues. V was clipped by 7 bases and J by 4 bases; unmatched bases: 3. Here the CDR3 reads CSVAGGYEQYF. The DNA of the CDR3 is TGCAGTGTGGCGGGAGGTTACGAGCAGTACTTC.

The chain couples TRBV9 to TRBJ2-1; 7 bases agree with TRBD2. The junction had 7 bases not matched to a gene; V was cut back by 3 bases and J by 4 bases. The CDR3 length is 15 residues. In germline, CDR1 is SGDLS, CDR2 YYNGEE. The chain's CDR3 is CASSAGWGGYNEQFF. DNA of the CDR3: TGTGCCAGCAGCGCCGGTTGGGGGGGTTACAATGAGCAGTTCTTC.

The V and J genes are TRBV5-1 and TRBJ2-7; 9 bases match TRBD1. CDR1 and CDR2 (germline): SGHRS, YFSETQ. The CDR3 consists of 12 residues. Trimming cost V 6 bases and J 6 bases; bases outside gene matches: 4. The chain's CDR3 is CASTGQGIEQYF. The DNA of the CDR3 is TGCGCCAGCACCGGACAGGGGATCGAGCAGTACTTC.

The CDR3 is CASRGGDLPSDGYTF. The CDR3 DNA reads as TGTGCCAGCAGGGGGGGGGACCTGCCGAGCGATGGCTACACCTTC. The rearrangement uses TRBV7-6 and TRBJ1-2; TRBD1 is a possible D gene (5 bases). V was trimmed by 6 bases and J by 6 bases, leaving 20 bases between them. The CDR3 covers 15 residues. Germline assignment: CDR1 SGHVS and CDR2 FNYEAQ.

The chain employs TRBV29-1 and TRBJ2-7; TRBD2 matches at 9 bases. V lost 5 bases, J lost 5 bases, and 10 bases stayed unmatched. CDR3 length equals 14 residues. Germline lookup yields CDR1 SQVTM and CDR2 ANQGSEA. CDR3 residues: CSVRANVAGDEQYF. CDR3 nucleotide sequence: TGCAGCGTTCGGGCCAACGTAGCGGGAGACGAGCAGTACTTC.

This chain connects TRBV7-8 to TRBJ2-1; D remains ambiguous. Germline V gene lookup returns CDR1 SGHVS and CDR2 FQNEAQ. The CDR3 extends over 14 amino acids. Deletions cut 4 bases from V and 6 bases from J, with 13 bases between. Here the CDR3 DNA reads TGTGCCAGCAGCTCTGCGGACCCGCGCAATGAGCAGTTCTTC. Its protein product is CASSSADPRNEQFF.

This chain uses TRBV2 with TRBJ1-5; D gene unclear. The CDR3 consists of 14 residues. Deletions cut 2 bases from V and 0 bases from J, with 5 bases between. The V gene's germline CDR1 is SNHLY and CDR2 FYNNEI. The CDR3 reads CASSEFGSNQPQHF. In nucleotides, the CDR3 is TGTGCCAGCAGTGAATTCGGTAGCAATCAGCCCCAGCATTTT.

Within the sample, this clone is medium-sized. The chain carries TRBV6-1 and TRBJ1-5, with a tentative D call TRBD1 (5 bases). The CDR3 contains 14 residues. V was cut by 6 bases and J by 0 bases, with 9 bases left in between. Per germline, CDR1 MNHNS and CDR2 SASEGT. In nucleotides, the CDR3 is TGTGCCAGCAGACAGGAGAATAGCAATCAGCCCCAGCATTTT. Translated, it gives CASRQENSNQPQHF.

The chain is built from TRBV7-9 and TRBJ1-1; a weak D match, TRBD1 (6 bases). The CDR3 runs to 15 residues. The V gene's germline CDR1 is SEHNR and CDR2 FQNEAQ (reference sequence). V lost 0 bases and J 2 bases, leaving 10 bases between the germline ends. For the CDR3, the DNA is TGTGCCAGCAGCTTAGCAACAGGGCATAACACTGAAGCTTTCTTT. Amino acids: CASSLATGHNTEAFF.

CDR3 bases: TGTGCCAGCAGTTTAAACAGGGGAAATTCACCCCTCCACTTT. Protein: CASSLNRGNSPLHF. This chain uses TRBV5-4 with TRBJ1-6; the match to TRBD1 covers 7 bases. The CDR3 has 14 residues. CDR1 is SGHNT, CDR2 YYREEE, per germline (reference sequence). The V segment lost 5 bases and the J segment 7 bases; nucleotides outside the gene matches: 6.